This is a list of T cell receptor beta chains from one sample in a study of blood T cell repertoires in COVID-19. The assay was immunoSEQ multiplex PCR, and TCRdb's table has in-frame clones only and misses some. Altogether approximately 160,000 clones are present, over 80% being singletons, with the ten largest covering 10% to 15%. Sample: peripheral blood. The source of these receptors is a man aged 65 to 79 who had recovered from COVID-19. CDR3s include the opening cysteine and the closing phenylalanine or tryptophan. The D gene is left open where the match is weak. Clone sizes are given selectively: once, few, many, or a class where the clone is expanded.

v_call	clone_size	j_call	d_call	cdr3_aa	cdr3_nt
TRBV7-2	NA	TRBJ2-1	TRBD2	CASSHSLAGGRRGEQFF	TGTGCCAGCAGCCACTCGCTAGCGGGAGGGCGTCGAGGGGAGCAGTTCTTC
TRBV7-2	NA	TRBJ2-2	NA	CASSSGGQSTGELFF	TGTGCCAGCAGCTCCGGGGGGCAGAGCACCGGGGAGCTGTTTTTT
TRBV7-2	NA	TRBJ2-4	TRBD1	CASSPPGTGVNIQYF	TGTGCCAGCAGCCCTCCCGGGACAGGGGTAAACATTCAGTACTTC
TRBV4-2	NA	TRBJ2-3	NA	CASSQAIAVREADTQYF	TGTGCCAGCAGCCAAGCTATAGCGGTCCGAGAGGCAGATACGCAGTATTTT
TRBV12-3/TRBV12-4	once	TRBJ2-5	NA	CASSLFEKETQYF	TGTGCCAGCAGTTTATTTGAGAAAGAGACCCAGTACTTC
TRBV27	NA	TRBJ1-2	TRBD1	CASSPGQGNYGYTF	TGTGCCAGCAGTCCCGGACAGGGCAACTATGGCTACACCTTC
TRBV5-1	NA	TRBJ1-1	NA	CASSLAEANTEAFF	TGCGCCAGCAGCTTGGCAGAGGCGAACACTGAAGCTTTCTTT
TRBV10-3	once	TRBJ2-7	NA	CATSFQTGYYEQYF	TGTGCCACCTCCTTCCAAACAGGGTACTACGAGCAGTACTTC
TRBV6-1	NA	TRBJ1-2	NA	CASSEEYRKRNLYGYTF	TGTGCCAGCAGTGAAGAGTACAGGAAAAGAAACCTCTATGGCTACACCTTC
TRBV27	NA	TRBJ1-2	NA	CASSLFPANYGYTF	TGTGCCAGCAGTTTATTCCCAGCTAACTATGGCTACACCTTC
TRBV28	NA	TRBJ2-7	TRBD1	CASSGEQGAFYEQYF	TGTGCCAGCAGTGGAGAACAGGGGGCCTTCTACGAGCAGTACTTC
TRBV19	NA	TRBJ2-1	TRBD2	CASGTSGIYNEQFF	TGTGCCAGCGGGACTAGCGGGATCTACAATGAGCAGTTCTTC
TRBV4-3	NA	TRBJ1-6	TRBD1	CASSQERDRASPLHF	TGCGCCAGCAGCCAAGAAAGGGACAGGGCTTCACCCCTCCACTTT
TRBV27	NA	TRBJ2-1	TRBD2	CASSLKGPRGSGNMGYNEQFF	TGTGCCAGCAGTTTAAAAGGGCCGAGGGGTAGCGGGAATATGGGTTACAATGAGCAGTTCTTC
TRBV30	NA	TRBJ2-1	TRBD2	CAWTGTSGSSYNEQFF	TGTGCCTGGACCGGGACTAGCGGGAGCTCCTACAATGAGCAGTTCTTC
TRBV3-1/TRBV3-2	NA	TRBJ2-5	TRBD2	CASRTTAGTSGRRETQYF	TGTGCCAGCAGAACGACTGCCGGGACTAGCGGGAGAAGGGAGACCCAGTACTTC
TRBV28	NA	TRBJ2-7	TRBD2	CASSLGGRSSYEQYF	TGTGCCAGCAGTTTAGGCGGGAGGAGCTCCTACGAGCAGTACTTC
TRBV7-3	many	TRBJ1-6	TRBD1	CASSSQGAINSPLHF	TGTGCCAGCAGCTCCCAGGGGGCTATCAATTCACCCCTCCACTTT
TRBV5-6	NA	TRBJ2-3	TRBD2	CASSLGGRASDTQYF	TGTGCCAGCAGCTTGGGCGGGAGGGCCTCAGATACGCAGTATTTT
TRBV10-1	NA	TRBJ2-2	NA	CASSPGQNTGELFF	TGCGCCAGCAGTCCGGGACAAAACACCGGGGAGCTGTTTTTT
TRBV12-5	few	TRBJ2-3	NA	CASGLLDTQYF	TGTGCTAGTGGTTTGCTAGATACGCAGTATTTT
TRBV12-3/TRBV12-4	NA	TRBJ2-5	NA	CASSLVRETQYF	TGTGCCAGCAGTTTAGTTCGGGAGACCCAGTACTTC
TRBV10-2	NA	TRBJ1-1	TRBD1	CASSGGGFAVNTEAFF	TGCGCCAGCAGTGGAGGGGGCTTTGCGGTGAACACTGAAGCTTTCTTT
TRBV6-6	NA	TRBJ2-1	TRBD2	CASSPLGLAGGWNEQFF	TGTGCCAGCAGTCCGCTTGGCCTAGCGGGAGGTTGGAATGAGCAGTTCTTC
TRBV11-2	few	TRBJ2-7	TRBD1	CASSRLEYGQDEQYF	TGTGCCAGCAGCCGACTCGAATATGGACAGGACGAGCAGTACTTC
TRBV9	NA	TRBJ2-3	TRBD2	CASSPPLAGGPIADTQYF	TGTGCCAGCAGCCCCCCCCTAGCGGGAGGGCCAATTGCAGATACGCAGTATTTT
TRBV27	NA	TRBJ1-5	NA	CASRPRQAQHF	TGTGCCAGCAGACCTAGGCAAGCCCAGCATTTT
TRBV24-1	once	TRBJ1-2	NA	CATSATGGGYTF	TGTGCCACCAGTGCCACCGGAGGCGGCTACACCTTC
TRBV5-1	NA	TRBJ2-7	NA	CASSLNRRGGEQYF	TGCGCCAGCAGCTTGAATAGGAGGGGCGGCGAGCAGTACTTC
TRBV7-9	NA	TRBJ2-7	NA	CASSLSQGHGEQYF	TGTGCCAGCAGCTTATCCCAGGGTCATGGCGAGCAGTACTTC
TRBV6-6	NA	TRBJ1-3	TRBD1	CASSGTASGNTIYF	TGTGCCAGCAGTGGGACAGCCTCTGGAAACACCATATATTTT
TRBV29-1	NA	TRBJ1-2	NA	CSAGTGVNYGYTF	TGCAGCGCCGGTACAGGAGTAAACTATGGCTACACCTTC
TRBV28	NA	TRBJ1-2	TRBD1	CASNRQGSVNTF	TGTGCCAGCAATAGACAGGGGTCGGTGAACACCTTC
TRBV19	NA	TRBJ2-1	TRBD1	CASSGQDSYNEQFF	TGTGCCAGTAGCGGACAGGATTCCTACAATGAGCAGTTCTTC
TRBV5-1	NA	TRBJ2-1	TRBD2	CASSLTSGSSYNEQFF	TGCGCCAGCAGCCTGACTAGCGGGAGCTCCTACAATGAGCAGTTCTTC
TRBV5-1	NA	TRBJ2-5	TRBD2	CASSFGSGNQETQYF	TGCGCCAGCAGCTTTGGTAGCGGGAACCAAGAGACCCAGTACTTC
TRBV4-1	once	TRBJ2-2	NA	CASSLEAGRTGELFF	TGCGCCAGCAGCCTAGAGGCAGGGAGGACCGGGGAGCTGTTTTTT
TRBV2	NA	TRBJ1-6	TRBD1	CASSVGTGDNSPLHF	TGTGCCAGCAGTGTCGGGACAGGGGATAATTCACCCCTCCACTTT
TRBV5-6	NA	TRBJ1-5	NA	CASSPNGGGNQPQHF	TGTGCCAGCAGCCCGAATGGGGGCGGCAATCAGCCCCAGCATTTT
TRBV2	NA	TRBJ2-5	TRBD2	CASSERLAKETQYF	TGTGCCAGCAGTGAAAGACTAGCGAAAGAGACCCAGTACTTC
TRBV15	NA	TRBJ2-7	TRBD1	CATSGHRGSYEQYF	TGTGCCACCAGCGGTCACAGGGGAAGCTACGAGCAGTACTTC
TRBV11-2	NA	TRBJ2-1	NA	CASSTEGSWGYNEQFF	TGTGCCAGCAGTACCGAGGGCAGCTGGGGTTACAATGAGCAGTTCTTC
TRBV29-1	once	TRBJ2-7	NA	CSARQDYEQYF	TGCAGCGCCCGACAGGACTACGAGCAGTACTTC
TRBV29-1	once	TRBJ2-5	TRBD1	CSVDRGGRRETQYF	TGCAGCGTGGACAGGGGTGGGCGCCGGGAGACCCAGTACTTC
TRBV28	NA	TRBJ2-2	NA	CASSPGQYTGELFF	TGTGCCAGCAGTCCAGGACAGTACACCGGGGAGCTGTTTTTT
TRBV7-6	NA	TRBJ2-3	NA	CASSLVAQGGPDTQYF	TGTGCCAGCAGCTTAGTGGCTCAGGGGGGCCCAGATACGCAGTATTTT
TRBV3-1/TRBV3-2	NA	TRBJ1-1	NA	CASHGTNAEAFF	TGTGCCAGCCACGGGACTAATGCCGAAGCTTTCTTT
TRBV5-1	NA	TRBJ2-7	TRBD2	CASSRLAGVSHEQYF	TGCGCCAGCAGTCGACTAGCGGGAGTATCCCACGAGCAGTACTTC
TRBV16	NA	TRBJ2-3	TRBD2	CASSPGLAGYTDTQYF	TGTGCCAGCAGCCCGGGACTAGCGGGGTACACAGATACGCAGTATTTT
TRBV4-3	NA	TRBJ2-3	TRBD2	CASSQGAGGPPDTQYF	TGCGCCAGCAGCCAAGGGGCGGGAGGGCCTCCAGATACGCAGTATTTT
TRBV7-2	few	TRBJ1-6	TRBD1	CASSFRQGNSPLHF	TGTGCCAGCAGCTTCAGACAGGGTAATTCACCCCTCCACTTT
TRBV19	NA	TRBJ1-2	NA	CASSNGQSNYGYTF	TGTGCCAGTAGTAATGGACAGTCTAACTATGGCTACACCTTC
TRBV9	NA	TRBJ2-1	NA	CASSVGRDEQFF	TGTGCCAGCAGCGTAGGGCGGGATGAGCAGTTCTTC
TRBV7-9	once	TRBJ1-5	NA	CASSLGTIRQPQHF	TGTGCCAGCAGCTTGGGCACGATTCGGCAGCCCCAGCATTTT
TRBV9	NA	TRBJ1-1	NA	CASSVGGVNTEAFF	TGTGCCAGCAGCGTCGGCGGGGTGAACACTGAAGCTTTCTTT
TRBV15	NA	TRBJ2-1	TRBD2	CATSVRLAGENDEQFF	TGTGCCACCAGCGTGCGACTAGCGGGTGAGAACGATGAGCAGTTCTTC
TRBV5-1	NA	TRBJ2-2	TRBD2	CASSPGTSGASRPGELFF	TGCGCCAGCAGCCCTGGGACTAGCGGGGCCAGTAGGCCCGGGGAGCTGTTTTTT